Described below is a single TCR beta chain sequence and its context. Its target is unknown. A junction end diverges from the germline sequence, so it may reflect a read error. The data derive from a study of response to subunit inactivated influenza vaccine. Study outcomes and limitations: Authors suggested few new T cells are recruited by each seasonal influenza vaccination.

The CDR3 covers 14 residues. Germline V CDR1 and CDR2: LGHNA, YNFKEQ. TCRdb reprocessed the RT-PCR reads via MiXCR and lists one record per CDR3 protein. The sample yields 300,000 to 350,000 distinct CDR3 sequences, about 20% seen once. The sequencing used PBMCs from blood, collected less than 22 months after vaccination. V and J are TRBV4-2 and TRBJ1-4; D remains unclear. The sequence derives from a man between 50 and 75 years old who received an inactivated influenza vaccine. CDR3 nucleotides: TGTGCCAGCAGCCAAGAAGGGAGTAATGAAGAACTGTTTTTT. It codes for CASSQEGSNEELFF.